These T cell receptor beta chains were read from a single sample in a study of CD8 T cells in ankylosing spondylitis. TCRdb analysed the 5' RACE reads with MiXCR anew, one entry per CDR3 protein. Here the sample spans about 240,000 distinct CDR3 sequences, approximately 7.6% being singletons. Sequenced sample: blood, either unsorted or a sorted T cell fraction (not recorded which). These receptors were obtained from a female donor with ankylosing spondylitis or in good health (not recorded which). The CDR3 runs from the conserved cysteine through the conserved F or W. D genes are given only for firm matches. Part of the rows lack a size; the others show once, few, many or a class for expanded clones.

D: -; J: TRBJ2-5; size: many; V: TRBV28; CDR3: CASYGPGVEGETQYF; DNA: TGTGCCAGCTATGGGCCAGGAGTCGAGGGAGAGACCCAGTACTTC
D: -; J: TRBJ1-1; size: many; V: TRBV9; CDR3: CASSVEDSEVAEAFF; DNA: TGTGCCAGCAGCGTAGAGGATTCGGAGGTGGCTGAAGCTTTCTTT
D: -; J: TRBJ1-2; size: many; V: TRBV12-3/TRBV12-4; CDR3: CASSLGRAYGYTF; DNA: TGTGCCAGCAGTTTAGGGAGGGCCTATGGCTACACCTTC
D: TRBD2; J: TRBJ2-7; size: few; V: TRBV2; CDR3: CASSEALGLAGDEQYF; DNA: TGTGCCAGCAGTGAAGCGCTGGGTCTAGCGGGAGACGAGCAGTACTTC
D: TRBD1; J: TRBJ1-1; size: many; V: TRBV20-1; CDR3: CSARAPTGSTEAFF; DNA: TGCAGTGCTAGAGCCCCGACAGGGTCCACTGAAGCTTTCTTT
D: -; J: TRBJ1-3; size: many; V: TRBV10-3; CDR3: CAILSRLPGNTIYF; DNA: TGTGCCATCTTATCTCGACTGCCTGGAAACACCATATATTTT
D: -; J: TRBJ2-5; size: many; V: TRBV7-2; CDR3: CASSPTRETQYF; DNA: TGTGCCAGCAGCCCCACCCGAGAGACCCAGTACTTC
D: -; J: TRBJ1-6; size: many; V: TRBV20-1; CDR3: CSARVGGGDSSPLHF; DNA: TGCAGTGCTAGAGTCGGAGGGGGTGATTCTTCACCCCTCCACTTT
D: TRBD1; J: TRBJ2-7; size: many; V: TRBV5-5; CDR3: CASSGTGVSYEQYF; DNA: TGTGCCAGCAGCGGGACAGGGGTGTCCTACGAGCAGTACTTC
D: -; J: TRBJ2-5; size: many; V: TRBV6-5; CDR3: CASSYIQGEETQYF; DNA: TGTGCCAGCAGTTACATACAGGGAGAGGAGACCCAGTACTTC
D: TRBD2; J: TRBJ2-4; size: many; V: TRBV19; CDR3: CASSMASGDIQYF; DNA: TGTGCCAGTAGTATGGCTAGCGGGGACATTCAGTACTTC
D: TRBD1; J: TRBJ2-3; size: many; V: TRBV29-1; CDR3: CSVETPGTGRTDTQYF; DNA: TGCAGCGTCGAAACGCCCGGGACAGGTCGTACAGATACGCAGTATTTT
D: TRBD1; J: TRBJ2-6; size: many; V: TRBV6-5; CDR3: CASQTGAGANVLTF; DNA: TGTGCCAGCCAGACAGGGGCTGGGGCCAACGTCCTGACTTTC
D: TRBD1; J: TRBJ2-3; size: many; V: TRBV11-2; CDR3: CASSLNRGWTDTQYF; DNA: TGTGCCAGCAGCTTGAACAGGGGGTGGACAGATACGCAGTATTTT
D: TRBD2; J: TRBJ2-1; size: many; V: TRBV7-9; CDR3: CASSSLAGGAYNEQFF; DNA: TGTGCCAGCAGCTCCCTAGCGGGAGGGGCCTACAATGAGCAGTTCTTC
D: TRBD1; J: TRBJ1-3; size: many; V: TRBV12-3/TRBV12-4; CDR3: CASSVGTGGGNTIYF; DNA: TGTGCCAGCAGTGTGGGGACAGGGGGAGGAAACACCATATATTTT
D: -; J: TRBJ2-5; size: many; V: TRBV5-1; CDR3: CASSSNGETQYF; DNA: TGCGCCAGCAGCTCCAATGGGGAGACCCAGTACTTC
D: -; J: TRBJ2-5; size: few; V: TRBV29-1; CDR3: CSVGWGAETQYF; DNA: TGCAGCGTTGGGTGGGGGGCGGAGACCCAGTACTTC
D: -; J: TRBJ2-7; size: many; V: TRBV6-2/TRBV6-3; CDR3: CASSRTPYEQYF; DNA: TGTGCCAGCAGTCGTACCCCCTACGAGCAGTACTTC
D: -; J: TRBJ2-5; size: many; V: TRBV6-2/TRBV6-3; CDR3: CASSYGRQETQYF; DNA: TGTGCCAGCAGTTACGGACGCCAAGAGACCCAGTACTTC
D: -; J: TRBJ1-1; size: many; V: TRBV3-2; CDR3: CASSQIMNTEAFF; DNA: TGTGCCAGCAGCCAGATAATGAACACTGAAGCTTTCTTT
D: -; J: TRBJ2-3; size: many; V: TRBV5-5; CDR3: CASSLEDPTDTQYF; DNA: TGTGCCAGCAGCTTGGAGGACCCCACAGATACGCAGTATTTT
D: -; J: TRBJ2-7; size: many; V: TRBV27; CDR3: CASSKGGYEQYF; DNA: TGTGCCAGCAGTAAGGGGGGATACGAGCAGTACTTC
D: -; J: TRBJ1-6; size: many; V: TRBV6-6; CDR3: CASSRGVNSPLHF; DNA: TGTGCCAGCAGCCGGGGGGTAAATTCACCCCTCCACTTT
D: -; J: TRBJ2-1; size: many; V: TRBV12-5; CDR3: CASGFGNEQFF; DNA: TGTGCTAGCGGTTTTGGGAATGAGCAGTTCTTC
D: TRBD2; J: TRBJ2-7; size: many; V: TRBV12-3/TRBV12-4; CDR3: CASRTSGSHEQYF; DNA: TGTGCCAGCAGAACTAGCGGGTCTCATGAGCAGTACTTC
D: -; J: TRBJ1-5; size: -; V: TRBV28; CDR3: CASSFLVSLDQPQHF; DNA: TGTGCCAGCAGTTTTCTTGTTTCTCTAGATCAGCCCCAGCATTTT
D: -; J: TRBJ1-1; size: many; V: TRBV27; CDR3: CASSLRIMGPGTEAFF; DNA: TGTGCCAGCAGTTTACGGATTATGGGGCCGGGCACTGAAGCTTTCTTT
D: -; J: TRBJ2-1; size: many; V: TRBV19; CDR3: CASSWIDNEQFF; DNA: TGTGCCAGTAGCTGGATCGACAATGAGCAGTTCTTC
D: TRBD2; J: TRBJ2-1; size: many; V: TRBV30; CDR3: CAWSAGTSVRHEQFF; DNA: TGTGCCTGGAGCGCAGGGACTAGCGTGAGGCATGAGCAGTTCTTC
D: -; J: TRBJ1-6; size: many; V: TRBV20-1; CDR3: CSARVGGKSPLHF; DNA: TGCAGTGCTAGAGTAGGGGGAAAATCACCCCTCCACTTT
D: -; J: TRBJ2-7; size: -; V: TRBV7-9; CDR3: CASSQGSTQRSYEQYF; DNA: TGTGCCAGCAGCCAAGGGTCTACCCAAAGATCCTACGAGCAGTACTTC
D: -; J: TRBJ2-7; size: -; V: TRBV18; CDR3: CASSPRTAYEQYF; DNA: TGTGCCAGCTCACCAAGGACAGCCTACGAGCAGTACTTC
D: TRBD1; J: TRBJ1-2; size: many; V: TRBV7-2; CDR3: CASSPGQEYGYTF; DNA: TGTGCCAGCAGCCCGGGACAGGAGTATGGCTACACCTTC
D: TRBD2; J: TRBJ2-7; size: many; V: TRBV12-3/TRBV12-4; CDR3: CASSLITSGRDEQYF; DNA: TGTGCCAGCAGTTTAATTACTAGCGGGAGGGACGAGCAGTACTTC
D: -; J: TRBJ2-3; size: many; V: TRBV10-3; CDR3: CAITQRERSSTDTQYF; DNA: TGTGCCATCACCCAGCGAGAGCGGTCTAGCACAGATACGCAGTATTTT
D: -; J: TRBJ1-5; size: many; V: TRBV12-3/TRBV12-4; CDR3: CASSFGLRGPEEPQHF; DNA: TGTGCCAGCAGTTTTGGCCTTCGGGGCCCGGAGGAGCCCCAGCATTTT
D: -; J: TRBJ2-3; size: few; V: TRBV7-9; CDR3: CASSLIYGGTDTQYF; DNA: TGTGCCAGCAGCTTAATCTACGGTGGTACAGATACGCAGTATTTT
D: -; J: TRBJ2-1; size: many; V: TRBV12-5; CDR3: CASGLGWNEQFF; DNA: TGTGCTAGTGGTTTAGGGTGGAATGAGCAGTTCTTC
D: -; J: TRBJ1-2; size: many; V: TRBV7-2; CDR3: CASSPSGYYTF; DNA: TGTGCCAGCAGCCCGTCCGGGTACTACACCTTC
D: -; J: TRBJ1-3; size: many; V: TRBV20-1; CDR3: CSARPAGSGNTIYF; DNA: TGCAGTGCTAGGCCGGCAGGCTCTGGAAACACCATATATTTT
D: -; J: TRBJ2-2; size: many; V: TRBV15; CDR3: CATSRDRAGTGELFF; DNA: TGTGCCACCAGCAGAGATAGGGCGGGCACCGGGGAGCTGTTTTTT
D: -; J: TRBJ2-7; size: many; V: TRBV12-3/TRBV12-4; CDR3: CASSYRETPREQYF; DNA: TGTGCCAGCAGTTATCGGGAGACCCCCCGGGAGCAGTACTTC
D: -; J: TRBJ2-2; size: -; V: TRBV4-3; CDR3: CASSQDRGTTGELFF; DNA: TGCGCCAGCAGCCAAGATAGAGGGACCACCGGGGAGCTGTTTTTT
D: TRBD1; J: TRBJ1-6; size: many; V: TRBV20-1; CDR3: CSARRQTGPFNSPLHF; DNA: TGCAGTGCTCGACGGCAGACAGGGCCCTTCAATTCACCCCTCCACTTT
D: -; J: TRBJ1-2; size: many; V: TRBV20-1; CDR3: CSATPRGSSKDGYTF; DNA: TGCAGTGCTACCCCTCGAGGGAGTAGTAAGGATGGCTACACCTTC
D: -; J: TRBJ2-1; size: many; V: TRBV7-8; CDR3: CASSSYQETEQFF; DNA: TGTGCCAGCAGCTCCTACCAAGAGACTGAGCAGTTCTTC
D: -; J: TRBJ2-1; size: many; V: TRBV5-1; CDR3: CASSLEFPYNEQFF; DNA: TGCGCCAGCAGCTTGGAATTCCCCTACAATGAGCAGTTCTTC
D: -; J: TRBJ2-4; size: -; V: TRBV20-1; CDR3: CSVHPKNIQYF; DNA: TGCAGTGTACATCCCAAAAACATTCAGTACTTC
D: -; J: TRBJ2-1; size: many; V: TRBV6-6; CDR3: CASSPGTDEQFF; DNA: TGTGCCAGCAGCCCAGGTACCGATGAGCAGTTCTTC